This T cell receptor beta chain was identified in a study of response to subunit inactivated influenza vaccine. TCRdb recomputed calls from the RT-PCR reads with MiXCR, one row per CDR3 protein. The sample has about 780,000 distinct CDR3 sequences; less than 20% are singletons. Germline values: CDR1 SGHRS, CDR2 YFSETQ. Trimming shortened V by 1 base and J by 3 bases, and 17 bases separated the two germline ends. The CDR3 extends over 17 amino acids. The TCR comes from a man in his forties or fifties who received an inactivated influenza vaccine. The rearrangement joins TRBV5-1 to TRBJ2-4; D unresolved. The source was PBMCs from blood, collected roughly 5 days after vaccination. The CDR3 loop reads CASSLRPSLEVKNIQYF. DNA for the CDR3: TGCGCCAGCAGCTTGCGGCCCTCCCTAGAGGTCAAAAACATTCAGTACTTC.